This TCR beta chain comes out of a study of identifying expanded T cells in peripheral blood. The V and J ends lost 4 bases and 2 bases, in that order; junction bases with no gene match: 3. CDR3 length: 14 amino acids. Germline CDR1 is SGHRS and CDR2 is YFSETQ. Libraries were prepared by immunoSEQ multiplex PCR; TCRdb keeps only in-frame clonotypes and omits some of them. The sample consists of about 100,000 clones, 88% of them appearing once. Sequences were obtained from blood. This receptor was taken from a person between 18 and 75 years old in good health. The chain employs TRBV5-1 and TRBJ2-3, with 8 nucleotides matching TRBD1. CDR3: CASSRTGYTDTQYF. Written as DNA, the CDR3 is TGCGCCAGCAGCCGGACAGGGTACACAGATACGCAGTATTTT.